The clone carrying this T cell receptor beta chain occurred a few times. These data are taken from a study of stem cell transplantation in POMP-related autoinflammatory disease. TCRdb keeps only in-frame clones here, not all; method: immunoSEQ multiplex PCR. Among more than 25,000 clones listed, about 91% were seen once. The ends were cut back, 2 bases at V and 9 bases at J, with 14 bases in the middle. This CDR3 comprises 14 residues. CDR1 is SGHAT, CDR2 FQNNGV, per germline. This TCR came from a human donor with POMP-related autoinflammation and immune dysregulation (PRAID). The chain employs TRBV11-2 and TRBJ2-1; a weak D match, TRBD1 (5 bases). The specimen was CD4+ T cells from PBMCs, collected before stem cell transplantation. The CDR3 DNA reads TGTGCCAGCAGCTTACCGCGCAGGGCGGCTGAGCAGTTCTTC. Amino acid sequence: CASSLPRRAAEQFF.